The 18 T cell receptor beta chains given below trace back to one sample, sequenced in a study of T cells in Graves' hyperthyroidism and ophthalmopathy (dated 2019 in TCRdb). Libraries were constructed by multiplex PCR. The data were produced on an Illumina HiSeq 2000. Amplification of TCR beta CDR3 regions was carried out from RNA transcripts. The TCR CDR3 was subjected to a first round of RT-PCR using the HTBI primer set and the Qiagen OneStep RT-PCR kit. Through fastp at Q25 and MiXCR, TCRdb rebuilt clones from the public reads, retaining in-frame beta chains. For every CDR3 protein sequence, its rows merge into one entry that carries the most common genes and DNA. Within this sample are about 160,000 distinct CDR3 sequences, with about a tenth of them counted one time only. Together, the top ten hold roughly 23% of the sample. The sample comprised blood. The receptors shown here come from a woman younger than 35 with Graves' hyperthyroidism that later progressed to Graves' ophthalmopathy.

The table lists this clonotype with many counts. The chain recombines TRBV6-1 with TRBJ1-1, with D maybe TRBD1 (6 bases). The germline V and J ends were trimmed by 8 bases and 0 bases, with 22 bases remaining between them. The CDR3 extends over 17 amino acids. Germline V CDR1 and CDR2: MNHNS, SASEGT. CDR3 DNA: TGTGCCAGCCCACCCTCTATACAGGACAGATTGAACACTGAAGCTTTCTTT. This codes for CASPPSIQDRLNTEAFF.

This clonotype has ten or more counts. The chain couples TRBV20-1 to TRBJ2-7, with 12 nucleotides matching TRBD2. V lost 0 bases to trimming and J lost 4 bases; unmatched junction nucleotides: 4. Germline CDR1 and CDR2: DFQATT and SNEGSKA (reference sequence). The CDR3 has 15 residues. CDR3 loop: CSARETSGGWYEQYF. CDR3 coding DNA: TGCAGTGCTAGAGAGACTAGCGGGGGATGGTACGAGCAGTACTTC.

Concerning this clonotype itself: It may be a read error: a sequence one base away is much more abundant. This sequence joins TRBV5-6 and TRBJ1-2; 10 bases are a match to TRBD1. The CDR3 has 16 residues. Germline CDR1 is SGHDT and CDR2 is YYEEEE. DNA of the CDR3: TGTGCCGGCAGCTACAGCCCGGGACAGGGGAACTATGGCTACACCTTC. Translated, it gives CAGSYSPGQGNYGYTF. The complete variable domain, with remaining parts taken from reference TRBV5-6 and TRBJ1-2, reads DAGVTQSPTHLIKTRGQQVTLRCSPKSGHDTVSWYQQALGQGPQFIFQYYEEEERQRGNFPDRFSGHQFPNYSSELNVNALLLGDSALYLCAGSYSPGQGNYGYTFGSGTRLTVV.

This clonotype was seen at least ten times. CDR3 nucleotides: TGTGCCAGCAGCCATCATGGGGCGCCGGGTGAAGCTTTCTTT. It is translated as CASSHHGAPGEAFF. This chain connects TRBV14 to TRBJ1-1, with D possibly matching TRBD1 (5 bases). Trimming cost V 3 bases and J 7 bases, with 15 bases left between them. There are 14 residues in the CDR3. CDR1 SGHDN and CDR2 FVKESK come from the germline V gene.

Ten or more counts support this clonotype. V usage is TRBV10-3 and J usage is TRBJ2-7; 7 bases match TRBD1. Germline trimming cut 7 bases from V and 7 bases from J; bases unmatched to any gene: 10. The germline V gene encodes CDR1 ENHRY and CDR2 SYGVKD. This CDR3 is 13 amino acids long. DNA of the CDR3: TGTGCCATCAAGTCCCGGGACAGTACTGAGCAGTACTTC. Residues: CAIKSRDSTEQYF.

The table lists this clonotype with many counts. CDR3 nucleotides: TGTGCCAGCAGCCTAGACAGGGCGTTGAACACCGGGGAGCTGTTTTTT. This translates into CASSLDRALNTGELFF. The genes are TRBV2 and TRBJ2-2, with 7 bases fitting TRBD1. Looked up from germline, CDR1 is SNHLY and CDR2 is FYNNEI. V lost 6 bases to trimming and J lost 1 base; unmatched junction nucleotides: 8. The CDR3 is made up of 16 amino acids.

This clonotype was found many times. This sequence joins TRBV20-1 and TRBJ1-1; weak D call: TRBD1 (5 bases). Germline values: CDR1 DFQATT, CDR2 SNEGSKA (reference sequence). This CDR3 is built from 13 residues. V lost 4 bases to trimming and J lost 1 base, with 10 bases between them. CDR3 nucleotide sequence: TGCAGTGCTAACGAGGGGACGAACACTGAAGCTTTCTTT. Translation gives CSANEGTNTEAFF.

The sample holds many counts of this clonotype. The chain combines TRBV11-2 with TRBJ2-1; 13 bases line up with TRBD2. This CDR3 spans 17 amino acids. Losses at the gene ends were 5 bases for V and 0 bases for J; bases not matched to a gene: 4. Germline values: CDR1 SGHAT, CDR2 FQNNGV. The CDR3 loop is CASSRGTSGASYNEQFF. The CDR3 nucleotides read TGTGCCAGCAGCAGAGGGACTAGCGGGGCCTCCTACAATGAGCAGTTCTTC.

This clonotype was picked up a small number of times. The chain has TRBV19 and TRBJ2-4; D is unclear. This CDR3 spans 13 amino acids. Trimming cost V 0 bases and J 6 bases, with 6 bases left between them. Germline values: CDR1 LNHDA, CDR2 SQIVND (reference sequence). The CDR3 loop reads CASSIDRGNIQYF. The CDR3 DNA reads TGTGCCAGTAGTATAGATCGCGGAAACATTCAGTACTTC.

The J gene is TRBJ2-1, the V gene TRBV4-1; 7 bases are shared with TRBD2. Trimming took 2 bases from V and 0 from J; bases not matched to a gene: 7. Per the germline V gene, CDR1 is MGHRA and CDR2 is YSYEKL. The CDR3 has 17 residues. The CDR3 DNA reads TGCGCCAGCAGCCAAACCTCCGGGGGGTTCTCCTACAATGAGCAGTTCTTC. Its translation: CASSQTSGGFSYNEQFF.

This clonotype came up many times. The chain recombines TRBV6-1 with TRBJ2-2; 7 bases match TRBD1. With 5 bases clipped from V and 6 bases from J, the junction kept 9 bases outside the gene matches. Germline loops: CDR1 MNHNS, CDR2 SASEGT. This CDR3 has 15 residues. CDR3 coding DNA: TGTGCCAGCAGTTTTCGACAGGGTAGAGCCGGGGAGCTGTTTTTT. As protein: CASSFRQGRAGELFF.

This clonotype has only a few counts. The chain employs TRBV15 and TRBJ2-1; perhaps D is TRBD1 or TRBD2 (5 bases each). CDR1 and CDR2 from the germline V gene are LNHNV and YYDKDF (reference sequence). This CDR3 comprises 14 residues. The V end lost 5 bases, the J end lost 9 bases, and 17 bases lay between the germline ends. The CDR3 spells CATSVTRGIGEQFF. The CDR3 DNA reads as TGTGCCACCAGCGTAACTAGGGGAATTGGTGAGCAGTTCTTC.

In this sample, this clonotype turned up a few times. CDR3 nucleotides: TGTGCCAGCAGCTTCCTCACTAGCGGGAACTTCAATGAGCAGTTCTTC. Translating gives CASSFLTSGNFNEQFF. The chain carries TRBV11-2 and TRBJ2-1, with TRBD2 matching 10 bases. The germline V gene has CDR1 SGHAT and CDR2 FQNNGV. J lost 6 bases, V lost 3 bases, and 8 bases had no gene match. The CDR3 consists of 16 residues.

This clonotype has ten or more counts. This chain links TRBV12-3 or TRBV12-4 with TRBJ2-7; 8 nucleotides match TRBD1. V was clipped by 6 bases and J by 7 bases; unmatched bases: 17. The CDR3 has 16 amino acids. The CDR3 region has the DNA TGTGCCAGCAGAGCCCGGACAGGGCCTACTCCCTTGGAGCAGTACTTC. This codes for CASRARTGPTPLEQYF.

This clonotype showed up many times. CDR3 protein: CATSGGGRETQYF. In DNA, the CDR3 is TGTGCCACCAGTGGAGGGGGCCGGGAGACCCAGTACTTC. This chain links TRBV24-1 with TRBJ2-5; 7 nucleotides agree with TRBD1. The J segment lost 5 bases and the V segment lost 5 bases, leaving 4 bases of the junction unmatched. The germline V gene encodes CDR1 KGHDR and CDR2 SFDVKD. The CDR3 has 13 residues.

V usage is TRBV6-5 and J usage is TRBJ1-1; 7 nucleotides match TRBD1. Germline CDR1 reads MNHEY; CDR2 reads SVGAGI. V lost 0 bases, J lost 5 bases, and 15 bases stayed unmatched. The CDR3 has 18 amino acids. The CDR3 sequence: CASSYSLRRRAGGTEAFF. The CDR3 DNA sequence: TGTGCCAGCAGTTACTCGCTACGGCGTAGGGCAGGGGGGACTGAAGCTTTCTTT.

This clonotype was seen many times. The V call is TRBV28, the J call TRBJ1-4; D perhaps matches TRBD1 (6 bases). The CDR3 is 15 residues long. Germline CDR1 reads MDHEN; CDR2 reads SYDVKM. V shed 4 bases and J shed 0 bases, with 9 bases lying between them. The CDR3 protein is CASSSQGPTNEKLFF. In nucleotides, the CDR3 is TGTGCCAGCAGTTCACAGGGTCCAACTAATGAAAAACTGTTTTTT.

Many counts were recorded for this clonotype. The CDR3 is CSAGGAGNTQYF. As DNA, the CDR3 is TGCAGTGCCGGGGGGGCAGGGAATACGCAGTATTTT. This chain connects TRBV20-1 to TRBJ2-3, with 8 positions matching TRBD2. CDR1 DFQATT and CDR2 SNEGSKA come from the germline V gene (reference sequence). The trim removed 6 bases at V and 7 bases at J, leaving 6 bases unmatched. The CDR3 loop spans 12 amino acids.